The 8 T cell receptor beta chains reported below all come from one sample, sequenced in a study of human T cells and chemical hapten exposure. In TCRdb, the RACE reads were re-called with MiXCR into one record per CDR3 protein. The sample lists about 96,000 distinct CDR3 sequences, over 7.5% occurring once. Described time point: patch test 2, 6 weeks after DPC sensitization. The treatment is: therapeutic diphenylcyclopropenone sensitization with weekly scalp DPC. The sequenced sample was whole blood, obtained in connection with sensitization to the hapten diphenylcyclopropenone (DPC). Every receptor here comes from a woman in her 40s with alopecia areata. Some clones in this sample may be carry-over from other donors' samples.

This clonotype was counted a few times. This chain links TRBV7-2 with TRBJ2-1, with D tentatively TRBD2 (7 bases). CDR1 is SGHTA and CDR2 is FQGNSA in the germline V gene. The length of the CDR3 is 15 residues. With 1 base removed from V and 8 bases from J, the gap between germline ends came to 15 bases. The CDR3 spells CASSLGRWEGDEQFF. The CDR3 coding sequence is TGTGCCAGCAGCTTAGGGCGTTGGGAGGGGGATGAGCAGTTCTTC.

This clonotype was counted many times. The V gene is TRBV30, the J gene TRBJ1-1; D is perhaps TRBD1 (5 bases). The length of the CDR3 is 14 residues. Germline V lookup: CDR1 GTSNPN, CDR2 SVGIG (reference sequence). Trimming stripped 2 bases from V and 4 bases from J, with 14 bases between. CDR3 sequence reads: CAWSSAGKTTEAFF. Written as DNA, the CDR3 is TGTGCCTGGAGTAGCGCAGGGAAGACCACTGAAGCTTTCTTT.

The V call is TRBV7-8, the J call TRBJ2-1; D unclear. The CDR3 is made up of 15 amino acids. Germline CDR1 reads SGHVS; CDR2 reads FQNEAQ. Trimming took 4 bases from V and 0 from J, leaving 10 bases between them. The CDR3 region has the DNA TGTGCCAGCAGCTCAGACCCGGGCTCCTACAATGAGCAGTTCTTC. Amino acids: CASSSDPGSYNEQFF.

This clonotype was seen at least ten times. The chain has TRBV4-2 and TRBJ1-1, with no clear D. Deletions cut 0 bases from V and 1 base from J, with 6 bases between. Germline values: CDR1 LGHNA, CDR2 YNFKEQ. This CDR3 is 14 amino acids long. The CDR3 DNA reads TGTGCCAGCAGCCAAGACAGCAAGAACACTGAAGCTTTCTTT. Translation gives CASSQDSKNTEAFF.

This clonotype has only a few counts. This chain connects TRBV7-3 to TRBJ2-3; D is undetermined. This CDR3 region has 13 residues. V lost 5 bases and J 9 bases, leaving 15 bases between the germline ends. Per the germline V gene, CDR1 is SGHTA and CDR2 is FQGTGA. DNA for the CDR3: TGTGCCAGCAGCCCGCCCACTGGCGGAACGCAGTATTTT. Translated, it gives CASSPPTGGTQYF.

This clonotype has at least ten counts. The rearrangement uses TRBV29-1 and TRBJ2-7; D may be TRBD1 or TRBD2 (5 bases each). Trimming pared 0 bases from V and 0 bases from J, leaving 6 bases between. In germline, CDR1 is SQVTM, CDR2 ANQGSEA. CDR3 size: 13 residues. The CDR3 spells CSVEEGVSYEQYF. The CDR3, as DNA: TGCAGCGTTGAAGAGGGGGTCTCCTACGAGCAGTACTTC.

The table lists this clonotype with many counts. This chain uses TRBV4-1 with TRBJ2-1, with 10 bases fitting TRBD2. Germline assignment: CDR1 MGHRA and CDR2 YSYEKL. This CDR3 is 16 amino acids long. The V segment lost 0 bases and the J segment 7 bases; nucleotides outside the gene matches: 6. CDR3: CASSQDPSGRGNEQFF. Here the CDR3 DNA reads TGCGCCAGCAGCCAAGATCCTAGCGGGAGAGGAAATGAGCAGTTCTTC.

This clonotype was recorded many times. The chain combines TRBV27 with TRBJ2-1; 7 positions match TRBD2. The CDR3 consists of 14 residues. With V trimmed by 4 bases and J by 8 bases, 8 bases remained unmatched. Germline V lookup: CDR1 MNHEY, CDR2 SMNVEV (reference sequence). CDR3 DNA sequence: TGTGCCAGCAGTTCCTTGACTAGCAGGCATGAGCAGTTCTTC. It codes for CASSSLTSRHEQFF.